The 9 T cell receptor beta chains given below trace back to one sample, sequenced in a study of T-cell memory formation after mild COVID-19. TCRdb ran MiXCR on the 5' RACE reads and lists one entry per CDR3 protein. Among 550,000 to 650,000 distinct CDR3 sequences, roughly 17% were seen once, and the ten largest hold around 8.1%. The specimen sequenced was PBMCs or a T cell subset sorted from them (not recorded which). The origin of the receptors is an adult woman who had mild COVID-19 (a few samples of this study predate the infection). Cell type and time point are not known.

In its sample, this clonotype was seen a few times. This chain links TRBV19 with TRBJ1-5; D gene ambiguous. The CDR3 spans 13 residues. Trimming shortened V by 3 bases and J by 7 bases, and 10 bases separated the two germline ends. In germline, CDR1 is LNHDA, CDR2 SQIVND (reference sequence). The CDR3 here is CASSIQEEQPQHF. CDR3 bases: TGTGCCAGTAGTATTCAGGAGGAGCAGCCCCAGCATTTT.

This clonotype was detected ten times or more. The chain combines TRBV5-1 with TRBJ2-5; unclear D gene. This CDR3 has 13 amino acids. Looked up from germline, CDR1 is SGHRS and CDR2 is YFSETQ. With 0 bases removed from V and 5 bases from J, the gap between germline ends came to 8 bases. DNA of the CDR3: TGCGCCAGCAGCTTGGGCAATGGGGAGACCCAGTACTTC. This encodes CASSLGNGETQYF.

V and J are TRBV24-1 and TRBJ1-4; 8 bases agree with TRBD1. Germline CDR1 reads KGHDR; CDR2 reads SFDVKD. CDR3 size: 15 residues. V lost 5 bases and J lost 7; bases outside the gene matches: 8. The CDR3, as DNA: TGTGCCACCAGTGGAGATTCAGGGGGCAGTGAAAAACTGTTTTTT. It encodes CATSGDSGGSEKLFF.

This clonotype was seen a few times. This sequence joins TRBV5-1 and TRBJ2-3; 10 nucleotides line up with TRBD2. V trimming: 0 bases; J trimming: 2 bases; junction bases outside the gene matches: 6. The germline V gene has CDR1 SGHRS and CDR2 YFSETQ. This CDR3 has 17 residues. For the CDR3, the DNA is TGCGCCAGCAGCTTGGATCTAGCGGGGGCCTACACAGATACGCAGTATTTT. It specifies CASSLDLAGAYTDTQYF. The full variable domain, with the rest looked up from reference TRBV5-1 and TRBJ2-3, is KAGVTQTPRYLIKTRGQQVTLSCSPISGHRSVSWYQQTPGQGLQFLFEYFSETQRNKGNFPGRFSGRQFSNSRSEMNVSTLELGDSALYLCASSLDLAGAYTDTQYFGPGTRLTVL.

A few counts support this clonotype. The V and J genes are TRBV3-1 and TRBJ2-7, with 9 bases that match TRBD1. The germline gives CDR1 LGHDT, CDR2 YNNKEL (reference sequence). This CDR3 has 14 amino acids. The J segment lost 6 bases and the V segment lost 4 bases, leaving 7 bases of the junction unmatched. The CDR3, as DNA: TGTGCCAGCAGCCCCGGGACAGGGAGTAGCGAGCAGTACTTC. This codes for CASSPGTGSSEQYF.

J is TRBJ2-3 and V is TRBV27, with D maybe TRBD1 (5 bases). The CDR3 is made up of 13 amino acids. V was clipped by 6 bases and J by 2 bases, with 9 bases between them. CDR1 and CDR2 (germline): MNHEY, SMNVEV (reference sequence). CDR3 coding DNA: TGTGCCAGCAGGGGGCAGGTCACAGATACGCAGTATTTT. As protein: CASRGQVTDTQYF.

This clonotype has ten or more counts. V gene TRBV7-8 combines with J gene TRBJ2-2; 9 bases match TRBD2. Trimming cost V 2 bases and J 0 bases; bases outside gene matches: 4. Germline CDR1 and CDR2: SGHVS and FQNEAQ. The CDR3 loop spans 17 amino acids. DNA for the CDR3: TGTGCCAGCAGCTTAAAGCGGGGGGTCCCGAACACCGGGGAGCTGTTTTTT. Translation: CASSLKRGVPNTGELFF.

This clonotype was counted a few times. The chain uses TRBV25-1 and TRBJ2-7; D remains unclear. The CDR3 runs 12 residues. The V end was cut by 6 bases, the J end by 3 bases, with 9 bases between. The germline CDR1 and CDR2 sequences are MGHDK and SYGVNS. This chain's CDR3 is CASSGSYYEQYF. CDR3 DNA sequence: TGTGCCAGCAGCGGCAGCTACTACGAGCAGTACTTC.

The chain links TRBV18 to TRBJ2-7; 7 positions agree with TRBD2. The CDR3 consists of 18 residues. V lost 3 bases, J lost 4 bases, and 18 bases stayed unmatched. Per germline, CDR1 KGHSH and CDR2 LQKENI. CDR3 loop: CASSPQDGREGAMYEQYF. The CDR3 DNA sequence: TGTGCCAGCTCACCCCAGGATGGGAGGGAGGGCGCAATGTACGAGCAGTACTTC.